These T cell receptor beta chains were read from a single sample in a study of blood T cell repertoires in COVID-19. Here immunoSEQ multiplex PCR was the method, and the copy in TCRdb shows in-frame clones only, minus some. The sample has 300,000 to 350,000 clones; around 87% are singletons. Material for sequencing was peripheral blood. The receptors were gathered from a woman between 45 and 65 years old with COVID-19, enrolled during active disease. Both conserved end residues are part of each CDR3. The order of the fields is clone size, D gene, V gene, J gene, CDR3 protein, CDR3 DNA. A D gene is named only where the DNA matches it firmly. Only part of the rows carry a size: once, few, many, or a class if the clone is expanded.

NA	NA	TRBV15	TRBJ2-1	CATSRDLDYRARIFF	TGTGCCACCAGCAGAGATCTTGACTACAGGGCGAGGATTTTCTTC
once	NA	TRBV7-2	TRBJ2-7	CASSPRDTYSYEQYF	TGTGCCAGCAGCCCCCGGGACACTTACTCCTACGAGCAGTACTTC
NA	TRBD1	TRBV25-1	TRBJ1-5	CASSVGTGINQPQHF	TGTGCCAGCAGTGTAGGGACAGGGATTAATCAGCCCCAGCATTTT
NA	TRBD1	TRBV19	TRBJ1-6	CASRRDRLDSPLHF	TGTGCCAGTAGGCGGGACAGGTTGGACTCACCCCTCCACTTT
NA	NA	TRBV11-2	TRBJ2-6	CASSLQVSGANVLTF	TGTGCCAGCAGCCTACAGGTCTCTGGGGCCAACGTCCTGACTTTC
NA	TRBD2	TRBV7-2	TRBJ2-1	CASRLAVYNEQFF	TGTGCCAGCAGACTAGCGGTCTACAATGAGCAGTTCTTC
NA	NA	TRBV7-2	TRBJ2-2	CASSLASGVYTGELFF	TGTGCCAGCAGCTTAGCTAGCGGAGTTTACACCGGGGAGCTGTTTTTT
NA	NA	TRBV7-9	TRBJ1-1	CASSFIFRGTEAFF	TGTGCCAGCAGCTTCATTTTCAGGGGCACTGAAGCTTTCTTT
NA	TRBD1	TRBV9	TRBJ2-7	CASSPGPGTAYEQYF	TGTGCCAGCAGCCCTGGTCCCGGGACAGCTTACGAGCAGTACTTC
NA	TRBD1	TRBV29-1	TRBJ1-2	CSVDKTDGTGDYGYTF	TGCAGCGTTGACAAGACTGACGGGACAGGGGACTATGGCTACACCTTC
NA	NA	TRBV24-1	TRBJ2-1	CATSDLHYEQFF	TGTGCCACCAGTGATTTGCACTACGAGCAGTTCTTC
NA	NA	TRBV5-4	TRBJ1-6	CASSSQGYDSPLHF	TGTGCCAGCAGCTCACAGGGTTATGATTCACCCCTCCACTTT
NA	NA	TRBV7-2	TRBJ1-2	CASSLMEGNYGYTF	TGTGCCAGCAGCTTAATGGAGGGTAACTATGGCTACACCTTC
NA	TRBD2	TRBV7-3	TRBJ2-1	CASSPSSGLAGVNEQFF	TGTGCCAGCAGCCCCTCTTCAGGACTAGCGGGAGTGAATGAGCAGTTCTTC
NA	NA	TRBV2	TRBJ1-5	CASRTERMRQPQHF	TGTGCCAGCAGAACAGAAAGGATGCGTCAGCCCCAGCATTTT
NA	NA	TRBV12-5	TRBJ2-2	CASGFGVGGTGTGELFF	TGTGCTAGTGGTTTCGGTGTTGGGGGGACGGGCACCGGGGAGCTGTTTTTT
NA	NA	TRBV11-3	TRBJ1-2	CASSFRQFGYTF	TGTGCCAGCAGCTTTCGACAGTTTGGCTACACCTTC
few	NA	TRBV19	TRBJ1-6	CASRGDGTLSSYNSPLHF	TGTGCCAGTCGGGGGGATGGGACCCTGAGCTCCTATAATTCACCCCTCCACTTT
few	NA	TRBV14	TRBJ1-2	CASSPKGVSRGYTF	TGTGCCAGCAGCCCAAAGGGGGTGAGCCGTGGCTACACCTTC
NA	NA	TRBV19	TRBJ1-2	CASSFGQAFGYGYTF	TGTGCCAGTAGTTTCGGACAAGCCTTTGGCTATGGCTACACCTTC
few	NA	TRBV27	TRBJ2-6	CASMERESFWAGANVLTF	TGTGCCAGCATGGAACGGGAATCGTTTTGGGCTGGGGCCAACGTCCTGACTTTC
NA	TRBD1	TRBV2	TRBJ1-2	CASTDVGGWDGYTF	TGTGCCAGCACCGACGTAGGGGGCTGGGATGGCTACACCTTC
NA	NA	TRBV5-6	TRBJ2-1	CASSLAGSYNEQFF	TGTGCCAGCAGCTTGGCAGGGTCCTACAATGAGCAGTTCTTC
NA	NA	TRBV11-2	TRBJ1-2	CASSFRNGYTF	TGTGCCAGCAGCTTCAGGAATGGCTACACCTTC
NA	TRBD1	TRBV2	TRBJ2-7	CASSVDRGPYEQYF	TGTGCCAGCAGCGTGGACAGGGGCCCCTACGAGCAGTACTTC
NA	NA	TRBV28	TRBJ2-7	CASSLVSPRSTPVQYF	TGTGCCAGCAGTTTAGTAAGCCCCAGGTCGACCCCGGTGCAGTACTTC
NA	NA	TRBV30	TRBJ2-3	CAWSAGSLDTQYF	TGTGCCTGGAGCGCGGGGAGTTTGGATACGCAGTATTTT
NA	NA	TRBV5-4	TRBJ1-1	CASSFRQGANTEAFF	TGTGCCAGCAGCTTCCGACAAGGGGCAAACACTGAAGCTTTCTTT
NA	NA	TRBV27	TRBJ2-7	CASSGAGGPPIKQYF	TGTGCCAGCAGTGGGGCAGGCGGACCACCTATAAAGCAGTACTTC
NA	TRBD2	TRBV7-9	TRBJ2-1	CASSLDSGRSNEQFF	TGTGCCAGCAGCTTAGATAGCGGGAGAAGCAATGAGCAGTTCTTC
NA	TRBD1	TRBV7-9	TRBJ1-1	CASSSFNRGLRNTEAFF	TGTGCCAGCAGCTCTTTCAACAGGGGGCTAAGGAACACTGAAGCTTTCTTT
NA	NA	TRBV3-1/TRBV3-2	TRBJ2-1	CASSQGPVLEQFF	TGTGCCAGCAGCCAAGGGCCCGTCCTTGAGCAGTTCTTC
NA	TRBD1	TRBV2	TRBJ2-5	CASSPGQGAYETQYF	TGTGCCAGCAGTCCGGGACAGGGGGCTTATGAGACCCAGTACTTC
once	NA	TRBV7-6	TRBJ1-6	CASSLFPSAGSYNSPLHF	TGTGCCAGCAGCTTATTCCCTTCCGCGGGCTCCTATAATTCACCCCTCCACTTT
NA	NA	TRBV19	TRBJ1-3	CCSRTSSGNTIYF	TGTTGCTCTCGGACTAGCTCTGGAAACACCATATATTTT
few	NA	TRBV19	TRBJ1-5	CASSMLAGRPYSNQPQHF	TGTGCCAGTAGTATGTTGGCAGGGCGTCCTTATAGCAATCAGCCCCAGCATTTT
NA	NA	TRBV18	TRBJ1-3	CASSPGVGDPSGNTIYF	TGTGCCAGCTCACCGGGAGTCGGAGACCCCTCTGGAAACACCATATATTTT
NA	TRBD2	TRBV13	TRBJ2-2	CASSRQTRAGGRTGELFF	TGTGCCAGCAGCCGCCAGACTAGGGCGGGAGGTCGGACCGGGGAGCTGTTTTTT
few	TRBD1	TRBV5-4	TRBJ2-2	CASRLDRDTGELFF	TGTGCCAGCAGATTGGACAGGGACACCGGGGAGCTGTTTTTT
NA	TRBD2	TRBV3-1/TRBV3-2	TRBJ2-5	CASSQAGLAFQETQYF	TGTGCCAGCAGCCAAGCGGGACTAGCGTTCCAAGAGACCCAGTACTTC
NA	NA	TRBV7-9	TRBJ1-1	CASRGPRSNTEAFF	TGTGCCAGCAGGGGTCCGCGGTCGAACACTGAAGCTTTCTTT
NA	TRBD2	TRBV19	TRBJ2-1	CASSIRASGRAVDEQFF	TGTGCCAGTAGTATAAGGGCTAGCGGGAGGGCCGTCGATGAGCAGTTCTTC
many	TRBD1	TRBV4-2	TRBJ1-1	CASTQKGTGGPGTEAFF	TGTGCCAGCACCCAAAAAGGAACAGGGGGCCCGGGCACTGAAGCTTTCTTT
NA	NA	TRBV5-1	TRBJ1-5	CASSLEWGSGQPQHF	TGCGCCAGCAGCTTGGAATGGGGGAGCGGGCAGCCCCAGCATTTT
NA	TRBD1	TRBV11-3	TRBJ2-3	CASSSGQGPSTDTQYF	TGTGCCAGCAGCTCGGGACAGGGGCCTAGCACAGATACGCAGTATTTT
once	TRBD1	TRBV18	TRBJ2-1	CASSTYRDRGDEQFF	TGTGCCAGCTCAACATACCGGGACAGGGGCGATGAGCAGTTCTTC
few	NA	TRBV2	TRBJ2-1	CASLERTGNNEQFF	TGTGCCAGCTTGGAGCGGACGGGCAACAATGAGCAGTTCTTC
NA	TRBD1	TRBV19	TRBJ1-1	CASSSTGGENTEAFF	TGTGCCAGTAGTAGTACAGGGGGCGAGAACACTGAAGCTTTCTTT
NA	TRBD2	TRBV6-6	TRBJ2-7	CASRDSGRVNEQYF	TGTGCCAGCAGGGATAGCGGGAGGGTGAACGAGCAGTACTTC
NA	TRBD2	TRBV25-1	TRBJ2-2	CASSGTSGRTNTGELFF	TGTGCCAGCAGTGGAACTAGCGGGAGGACGAACACCGGGGAGCTGTTTTTT
once	NA	TRBV5-1	TRBJ1-5	CASSLWGVDQPQHF	TGCGCCAGCAGCTTGTGGGGGGTTGATCAGCCCCAGCATTTT
NA	TRBD1	TRBV19	TRBJ1-2	CASSQYSAGGGYGYTF	TGTGCCAGTAGTCAATATTCGGCAGGGGGAGGCTATGGCTACACCTTC
NA	TRBD1	TRBV27	TRBJ1-5	CASSRAGTDTHSNQPQHF	TGTGCCAGCAGTAGAGCCGGGACAGATACTCATAGCAATCAGCCCCAGCATTTT